One sample yielded the 25 T cell receptor beta chains listed below, sequenced in a study of blood T cell repertoires in COVID-19. Sequenced by immunoSEQ multiplex PCR; TCRdb stores in-frame clones only, minus some. Among tens of thousands of clones listed, under 85% were seen once. The sample taken for sequencing was peripheral blood. The receptors shown here come from a man in his fifties or sixties with acute or convalescent COVID-19.

V gene TRBV18 combines with J gene TRBJ1-2, with 9 positions matching TRBD1. V gave up 3 bases and J gave up 5 bases; unmatched junction bases: 7. This CDR3 contains 15 residues. Germline loops: CDR1 KGHSH, CDR2 LQKENI. This chain's CDR3 is CASSPSRDREYGYTF. For the CDR3, the DNA is TGTGCCAGCTCACCCTCCCGGGACAGGGAGTATGGCTACACCTTC.

This clone was observed a few times. V and J are TRBV5-4 and TRBJ1-1; a weak D match, TRBD1 (5 bases). V dropped 2 bases and J dropped 7 bases, with 9 bases sitting between them. Germline CDR1 SGHNT, CDR2 YYREEE (reference sequence). The CDR3 loop spans 12 amino acids. This chain's CDR3 is CASSLAGFEAFF. In DNA form, the CDR3 reads TGTGCCAGCAGCTTAGCAGGGTTTGAAGCTTTCTTT.

The gene calls are TRBV5-6 and TRBJ2-1; TRBD1 agrees at 7 bases. Germline-derived CDR1 and CDR2 are SGHDT and YYEEEE. V dropped 3 bases and J dropped 9; count of bases not matched to a gene: 9. This CDR3 contains 14 residues. Here the CDR3 reads CASSWSDRVGEQFF. CDR3 in DNA: TGTGCCAGCAGCTGGAGTGACAGGGTCGGTGAGCAGTTCTTC. The full variable domain, rest sourced from reference TRBV5-6 and TRBJ2-1, is DAGVTQSPTHLIKTRGQQVTLRCSPKSGHDTVSWYQQALGQGPQFIFQYYEEEERQRGNFPDRFSGHQFPNYSSELNVNALLLGDSALYLCASSWSDRVGEQFFGPGTRLTVL.

The V call is TRBV30, the J call TRBJ2-3; TRBD2 might be the D (6 bases). CDR3 length equals 14 residues. The V gene's germline CDR1 is GTSNPN and CDR2 SVGIG (reference sequence). Trimming left V 2 bases short and J 3 bases short, with 12 bases between. The CDR3 nucleotides read TGTGCCTGGAGTAGGTGGGGGGTAACAGATACGCAGTATTTT. Protein product: CAWSRWGVTDTQYF.

The rearrangement joins TRBV12-5 to TRBJ1-4; 9 nucleotides line up with TRBD1. The CDR3 extends over 14 amino acids. J was trimmed by 6 bases and V by 5 bases; bases with no gene match: 4. The germline gives CDR1 LGHNT, CDR2 FRNRAP. CDR3 protein: CASGPGQGDEKLFF. Here the CDR3 DNA reads TGTGCTAGTGGTCCGGGACAGGGCGATGAAAAACTGTTTTTT.

This chain uses TRBV11-2 with TRBJ2-7; 7 bases match TRBD1. V was clipped by 3 bases and J by 4 bases; unmatched bases: 6. The CDR3 has 14 residues. The germline CDR1 and CDR2 sequences are SGHAT and FQNNGV. This CDR3 is CASSFERGPYEQYF. CDR3 DNA sequence: TGTGCCAGCAGCTTTGAAAGGGGGCCATACGAGCAGTACTTC. The full variable domain, rest sourced from reference TRBV11-2 and TRBJ2-7, is EAGVAQSPRYKIIEKRQSVAFWCNPISGHATLYWYQQILGQGPKLLIQFQNNGVVDDSQLPKDRFSAERLKGVDSTLKIQPAKLEDSAVYLCASSFERGPYEQYFGPGTRLTVT.

The chain has TRBV6-4 and TRBJ2-5; D call uncertain. CDR3 length equals 13 residues. Germline-derived CDR1 and CDR2 are MRHNA and SNTAGT. With 4 bases removed from V and 3 bases from J, the gap between germline ends came to 9 bases. The CDR3 protein is CASSVDIEETQYF. CDR3 sequence (DNA): TGTGCCAGCAGTGTCGATATAGAAGAGACCCAGTACTTC.

This clone was seen only a few times. The sample holds other DNA sequences that translate to the same CDR3. The V call is TRBV5-1, the J call TRBJ2-7; weak D call: TRBD1 (5 bases). The germline V gene has CDR1 SGHRS and CDR2 YFSETQ. V was cut by 0 bases and J by 3 bases, with 7 bases left in between. The CDR3 runs 13 residues. The CDR3 sequence: CASSLGQNYEQYF. CDR3 in DNA: TGCGCCAGCAGCTTGGGACAGAACTACGAGCAGTACTTC. The full variable domain, rest sourced from reference TRBV5-1 and TRBJ2-7, is KAGVTQTPRYLIKTRGQQVTLSCSPISGHRSVSWYQQTPGQGLQFLFEYFSETQRNKGNFPGRFSGRQFSNSRSEMNVSTLELGDSALYLCASSLGQNYEQYFGPGTRLTVT.

The chain links TRBV18 to TRBJ2-3; TRBD1 aligns across 7 bases. After removal of 5 bases from V and 1 base from J, the junction contained 9 bases not matched to a gene. CDR1 and CDR2 from the germline V gene are KGHSH and LQKENI. The CDR3 consists of 16 residues. The CDR3 reads CASSSLTGAGTDTQYF. In DNA, the CDR3 is TGTGCCAGCTCATCCTTAACAGGGGCCGGCACAGATACGCAGTATTTT.

This clone was recorded only once. This sequence joins TRBV7-9 and TRBJ1-1; the match to TRBD1 covers 7 bases. The V and J ends lost 5 bases and 0 bases, in that order; junction bases with no gene match: 12. The germline gives CDR1 SEHNR, CDR2 FQNEAQ (reference sequence). The CDR3 is made up of 17 amino acids. The CDR3 sequence: CASSTFPTGAMNTEAFF. CDR3 DNA: TGTGCCAGCAGCACGTTCCCAACAGGGGCAATGAACACTGAAGCTTTCTTT. The full variable domain, completed using reference TRBV7-9 and TRBJ1-1, is DTGVSQNPRHKITKRGQNVTFRCDPISEHNRLYWYRQTLGQGPEFLTYFQNEAQLEKSRLLSDRFSAERPKGSFSTLEIQRTEQGDSAMYLCASSTFPTGAMNTEAFFGQGTRLTVV.

The chain is built from TRBV27 and TRBJ2-2, with TRBD1 identical over 8 bases. Losses at the gene ends were 7 bases for V and 2 bases for J; bases not matched to a gene: 6. The CDR3 is 15 residues long. CDR1 and CDR2 (germline): MNHEY, SMNVEV (reference sequence). The CDR3 is CASTDRGGNTGELFF. CDR3 sequence (DNA): TGTGCCAGCACAGACAGGGGAGGTAACACCGGGGAGCTGTTTTTT.

The chain has TRBV6-5 and TRBJ2-1, with a tentative D call TRBD2 (7 bases). The V gene's germline CDR1 is MNHEY and CDR2 SVGAGI. This CDR3 region has 14 residues. V dropped 2 bases and J dropped 7 bases, with 12 bases sitting between them. DNA for the CDR3: TGTGCCAGCAGTTACGGGGGGGCCCGTAATGAGCAGTTCTTC. It encodes CASSYGGARNEQFF.

CDR3 sequence: CASSSLGQITGELFF. DNA for the CDR3: TGTGCCAGCAGCTCCCTGGGACAGATCACCGGGGAGCTGTTTTTT. The gene calls are TRBV7-3 and TRBJ2-2; TRBD1 matches 7 bases. The germline CDR1 and CDR2 sequences are SGHTA and FQGTGA. The length of the CDR3 is 15 residues. J gave up 4 bases and V 4 bases, and 6 bases lay outside the gene matches.

This clone was recorded only once. This rearrangement joins TRBV12-5 to TRBJ1-1; D perhaps matches TRBD1 (5 bases). Germline V gene data show CDR1 as LGHNT and CDR2 as FRNRAP. V dropped 7 bases and J dropped 4 bases, with 16 bases sitting between them. The CDR3 sequence is 14 residues long. CDR3 coding DNA: TGTGCTAGTGCCTCGACAGCTCCCGGCACTGAAGCTTTCTTT. It specifies CASASTAPGTEAFF.

The chain couples TRBV20-1 to TRBJ1-5, with D perhaps TRBD1 (6 bases). CDR1 and CDR2 (germline): DFQATT, SNEGSKA (reference sequence). The V end was cut by 3 bases, the J end by 5 bases, with 11 bases between. This CDR3 is built from 13 residues. This CDR3 is CSASGGRDQPQHF. The CDR3 region has the DNA TGCAGTGCTAGTGGGGGGCGAGATCAGCCCCAGCATTTT.

The chain is built from TRBV19 and TRBJ2-7, with TRBD1 identical over 8 bases. V lost 5 bases and J lost 1; bases outside the gene matches: 1. The germline V gene encodes CDR1 LNHDA and CDR2 SQIVND (reference sequence). The CDR3 has 13 residues. This CDR3 is CASSGTGSYEQYF. CDR3 sequence (DNA): TGTGCCAGTAGTGGGACAGGTTCCTACGAGCAGTACTTC.

The chain joins TRBV5-6 to TRBJ1-4, with 9 bases lining up with TRBD1. Germline CDR1 and CDR2: SGHDT and YYEEEE. There are 15 residues in the CDR3. With 3 bases clipped from V and 8 bases from J, the junction kept 8 bases outside the gene matches. CDR3 in DNA: TGTGCCAGCAGCTCTCCGGGACAGGGTGGGGAAAAACTGTTTTTT. Amino acid sequence: CASSSPGQGGEKLFF.

This clone was detected once. The chain employs TRBV5-1 and TRBJ1-6; 8 positions match TRBD1. Germline V gene lookup returns CDR1 SGHRS and CDR2 YFSETQ. This CDR3 comprises 16 residues. Trimming at V came to 4 bases and at J to 6 bases, leaving 9 bases not matched to a gene. CDR3 nucleotides: TGCGCCAGCAGCAAAAATCAGGGGGCCAGTAATTCACCCCTCCACTTT. Residues: CASSKNQGASNSPLHF.

The chain links TRBV18 to TRBJ1-5, with 8 bases lining up with TRBD1. The CDR3 is 14 amino acids. With V trimmed by 4 bases and J by 6 bases, 5 bases remained unmatched. From germline, CDR1 is KGHSH and CDR2 LQKENI. DNA for the CDR3: TGTGCCAGCTCACTCGACAGGGGAGGTCAGCCCCAGCATTTT. Amino acid sequence: CASSLDRGGQPQHF.

This clone was found a few times. The gene calls are TRBV14 and TRBJ2-5, with D perhaps TRBD2 (6 bases). The germline V gene encodes CDR1 SGHDN and CDR2 FVKESK. There are 14 residues in the CDR3. V gave up 3 bases and J gave up 3 bases, with 11 bases separating them. In DNA, the CDR3 is TGTGCCAGCAGCCAGGGGGGAGGCAAAGAGACCCAGTACTTC. This sequence encodes CASSQGGGKETQYF.

This clone was picked up one time. The CDR3 here is CVYIPYEQYF. CDR3 nucleotides: TGTGTCTATATCCCCTACGAGCAGTACTTC. The chain carries TRBV7-9 and TRBJ2-7, with D unresolved. There are 10 residues in the CDR3. The V gene's germline CDR1 is SEHNR and CDR2 FQNEAQ (reference sequence).

CDR3 nucleotide sequence: TGTGCCAGCTTCTCCCAGGTCCAGGGAAACACCATATATTTT. Translation gives CASFSQVQGNTIYF. J is TRBJ1-3 and V is TRBV28; D is unclear. The ends were cut back, 8 bases at V and 4 bases at J, with 15 bases in the middle. The CDR3 runs 14 residues. Germline CDR1 and CDR2: MDHEN and SYDVKM.

V usage is TRBV10-2 and J usage is TRBJ2-2, with 11 bases aligning to TRBD2. There are 16 residues in the CDR3. The trim removed 7 bases at V and 7 bases at J, leaving 11 bases unmatched. Germline V CDR1 and CDR2: WSHSY, SAAADI. The CDR3 region has the DNA TGCGCCAGCACTGCTTTTAGCGGGGGGGCTAACGGGGAGCTGTTTTTT. Its protein is CASTAFSGGANGELFF.

This rearrangement joins TRBV12-3 or TRBV12-4 to TRBJ1-1, with 8 bases aligning to TRBD1. With V trimmed by 7 bases and J by 10 bases, 8 bases remained unmatched. The CDR3 runs to 12 residues. This CDR3 is CASTPDRGRAFF. In DNA, the CDR3 is TGTGCCAGCACTCCCGACAGGGGCCGAGCTTTCTTT.

This clone showed up just once. DNA for the CDR3: TGTGCCAGCAGCTTGTGGGAGGGTTTCGCAGATACGCAGTATTTT. This encodes CASSLWEGFADTQYF. The V call is TRBV5-8, the J call TRBJ2-3, with TRBD2 identical over 7 bases. The CDR3 runs to 15 residues. CDR1 is SGHTS, CDR2 YDEGEE, per germline. Losses at the gene ends were 1 base for V and 4 bases for J; bases not matched to a gene: 6.